The present entry profiles one T cell receptor (beta chain) with its context. The data were taken from a study of shared clonotypes between healthy human individuals. This CDR3 has 14 amino acids. V was trimmed by 6 bases and J by 1 base, leaving 12 bases between them. Germline lookup yields CDR1 SEHNR and CDR2 FQNEAQ (reference sequence). Sequenced by immunoSEQ multiplex PCR; TCRdb stores in-frame clones only, minus some. Of a few million clones in the sample, 85% to 95% were seen once. The V and J genes are TRBV7-9 and TRBJ2-5; a weak D match, TRBD1 (5 bases). This receptor was obtained from a man between 18 and 35 years old in good health. Some clones in this sample may be carry-over from other donors' samples. Specimen: naive CD4+ T cells from PBMCs. Subset denoted: CD45RA+ positively selected. CDR3 region: CASSLQGSQETQYF. In DNA, the CDR3 is TGTGCCAGCAGTCTTCAGGGTTCCCAAGAGACCCAGTACTTC.